The entry below gives a single T cell receptor (beta chain) sequence along with its context. The V and J ends lost 2 bases and 9 bases respectively, with 10 bases between them. Germline loops: CDR1 LGHDT, CDR2 YNNKEL (reference sequence). CDR3 size: 12 residues. In the authors' methods: It was from reference gene primer amplification that nucleated cell counts were estimated. Sequenced by immunoSEQ multiplex PCR; TCRdb stores in-frame clones only, minus some. V, J and clone size reflect that table, while D and trimming were determined from the DNA. In the table there are 200,000 to 250,000 clones, around 80% of which are singletons. This sample is part of a study of blood T cell repertoires in COVID-19. The wider study: PBMCs, B-cell-depleted T cells, or T cells provided the cDNA or gDNA that made up the material.

The clonotype originates from a man between 25 and 39 years old with active or convalescent COVID-19. This chain links TRBV3-1 (or the pseudogene TRBV3-2) with TRBJ1-1; unclear D gene. Source material: peripheral blood. In DNA, the CDR3 is TGTGCCAGCAGCCAAAAGGGAGAGCAAGCTTTCTTT. This translates into CASSQKGEQAFF.